The 9 T cell receptor beta chains given below trace back to one sample, sequenced in a study of blood T cell repertoires in COVID-19. Method: immunoSEQ multiplex PCR; TCRdb's copy keeps in-frame clones and lacks some. The sample holds approximately 200,000 clones, about 81% seen once. Sequencing was carried out using peripheral blood. Receptor source: a woman over 75 with COVID-19, enrolled during active disease.

The chain is built from TRBV6-2 or TRBV6-3 and TRBJ2-3; D uncertain. Trimming took off 1 base at V and 0 bases at J, with 8 bases between the two ends. Germline V lookup: CDR1 MNHEY, CDR2 SVGEGT. This CDR3 is 15 amino acids long. The CDR3 DNA is TGTGCCAGCAGTTACTGGGCAGACAGCACAGATACGCAGTATTTT. The encoded protein is CASSYWADSTDTQYF.

This clone was counted a few times. The chain couples TRBV27 to TRBJ1-1; D uncertain. Germline-derived CDR1 and CDR2 are MNHEY and SMNVEV (reference sequence). This CDR3 has 12 residues. The ends were cut back, 8 bases at V and 1 base at J, with 8 bases in the middle. CDR3 protein: CASHSENTEAFF. In nucleotides, the CDR3 is TGTGCCAGCCATTCAGAGAACACTGAAGCTTTCTTT.

CDR3 amino acids: CASSTTTGSLYGYTF. Written as DNA, the CDR3 is TGTGCCAGCAGCACCACGACAGGCTCCCTCTATGGCTACACCTTC. V usage is TRBV6-2 or TRBV6-3 and J usage is TRBJ1-2, with a weak D call TRBD1 (6 bases). Germline V gene data show CDR1 as MNHEY and CDR2 as SVGEGT. This CDR3 has 15 residues. Trimming took 6 bases from V and 4 from J, leaving 18 bases between them.

The chain uses TRBV6-6 and TRBJ2-5; TRBD1 aligns across 7 bases. Trimming took 9 bases from V and 4 from J; bases not matched to a gene: 2. CDR1 and CDR2 from the germline V gene are MNHNY and SVGAGI (reference sequence). The CDR3 is made up of 11 amino acids. CDR3 sequence reads: CASYRGETQYF. DNA for the CDR3: TGTGCCAGTTACAGGGGAGAGACCCAGTACTTC.

The chain has TRBV28 and TRBJ2-7; maybe TRBD2 (6 bases). This CDR3 has 15 amino acids. Trimming took off 3 bases at V and 0 bases at J, with 12 bases between the two ends. From germline, CDR1 is MDHEN and CDR2 SYDVKM. CDR3 in amino acids: CASSFGDGGSYEQYF. Here the CDR3 DNA reads TGTGCCAGCAGTTTTGGGGACGGGGGCTCCTACGAGCAGTACTTC.

This clone was observed a single time. As DNA, the CDR3 is TGTGCCTGGAAGAGAATCTCTAGCACAGATACGCAGTATTTT. Encoded protein: CAWKRISSTDTQYF. The chain is built from TRBV30 and TRBJ2-3; D not certain. V was cut by 4 bases and J by 0 bases, with 11 bases left in between. CDR1 is GTSNPN and CDR2 is SVGIG in the germline V gene (reference sequence). CDR3 length: 14 amino acids.

V usage is TRBV9 and J usage is TRBJ2-3, with TRBD2 matching over 7 bases. Germline assignment: CDR1 SGDLS and CDR2 YYNGEE. Germline trimming cut 3 bases from V and 3 bases from J; bases unmatched to any gene: 1. The CDR3 totals 13 residues. CDR3 sequence: CASSGRGTDTQYF. In DNA form, the CDR3 reads TGTGCCAGCAGCGGGCGGGGGACAGATACGCAGTATTTT. Full variable domain (remainder filled in from reference TRBV9 and TRBJ2-3): DSGVTQTPKHLITATGQRVTLRCSPRSGDLSVYWYQQSLDQGLQFLIQYYNGEERAKGNILERFSAQQFPDLHSELNLSSLELGDSALYFCASSGRGTDTQYFGPGTRLTVL.

This rearrangement joins TRBV7-2 to TRBJ2-7; TRBD2 matches at 7 bases. Germline V gene data show CDR1 as SGHTA and CDR2 as FQGNSA. There are 14 residues in the CDR3. Germline trimming cut 1 base from V and 1 base from J; bases unmatched to any gene: 1. The CDR3 sequence: CASSLGAGSYEQYF. CDR3 in DNA: TGTGCCAGCAGCTTAGGAGCGGGGTCCTACGAGCAGTACTTC.

The V call is TRBV10-2, the J call TRBJ1-6; weak D call: TRBD1 (6 bases). CDR3 length: 16 residues. V was trimmed by 2 bases and J by 2 bases, leaving 10 bases between them. Germline-derived CDR1 and CDR2 are WSHSY and SAAADI. The CDR3 DNA is TGCGCCAGCAGTGAGCCCAGGGGAACCTATAATTCACCCCTCCACTTT. Protein sequence: CASSEPRGTYNSPLHF.